The sequence of this T cell receptor (beta chain) was determined in a study of response to subunit inactivated influenza vaccine. Notes on the study in general: The study's authors posited that every seasonal influenza vaccination enlists few new T cells.

Trimming left V 5 bases short and J 7 bases short, with 12 bases between. CDR1 is MNHEY and CDR2 is SVGAGI in the germline V gene. CDR3 size: 12 residues. To note about this clonotype: Antigen specificity is unknown.

One entry per CDR3 protein results from TCRdb running MiXCR on the RT-PCR reads. Seen here are 500,000 to 550,000 distinct CDR3 sequences, around 7.7% observed once, and the top ten hold 10% to 15%. The gene calls are TRBV6-5 and TRBJ2-7; tentatively, D is TRBD2 (6 bases). The receptor was isolated from a man aged 50 to 75 who received an inactivated influenza vaccine. The source was PBMCs from blood, collected about 23 months after vaccination. CDR3 in DNA: TGTGCCAGCAGTCCCTTTGCGGGGGAGCAGTACTTC. Translation: CASSPFAGEQYF.